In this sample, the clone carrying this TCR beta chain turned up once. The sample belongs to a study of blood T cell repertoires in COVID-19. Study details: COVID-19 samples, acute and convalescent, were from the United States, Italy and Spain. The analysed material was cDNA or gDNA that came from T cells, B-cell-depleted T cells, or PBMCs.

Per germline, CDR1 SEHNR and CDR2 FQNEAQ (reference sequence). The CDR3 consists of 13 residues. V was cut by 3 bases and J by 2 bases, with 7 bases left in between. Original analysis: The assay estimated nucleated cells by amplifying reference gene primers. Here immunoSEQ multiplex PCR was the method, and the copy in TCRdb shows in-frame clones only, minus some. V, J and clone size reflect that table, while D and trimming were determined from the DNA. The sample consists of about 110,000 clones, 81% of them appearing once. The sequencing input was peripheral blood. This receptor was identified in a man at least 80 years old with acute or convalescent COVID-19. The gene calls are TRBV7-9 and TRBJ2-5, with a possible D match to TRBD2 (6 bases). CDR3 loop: CASSLLAQETQYF. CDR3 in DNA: TGTGCCAGCAGCTTGCTAGCGCAAGAGACCCAGTACTTC.